Below are 5 T cell receptor beta chains sequenced from a single sample in a study of identical twins. TCRdb re-called the 5' RACE reads with MiXCR, one entry per CDR3 protein. The data hold some 630,000 distinct CDR3 sequences, with around 7.5% observed a single time. These data also formed part of another study, on yellow fever vaccine responses in identical twins.

What was sequenced was PBMCs. These TCRs come from a young woman in good health.

The chain uses TRBV28 and TRBJ2-6; TRBD1 agrees at 9 bases. This CDR3 has 18 residues. V trimming: 3 bases; J trimming: 1 base; junction bases outside the gene matches: 7. CDR1 is MDHEN, CDR2 SYDVKM, per germline. This chain's CDR3 is CASSFSDRGFSGANVLTF. CDR3 DNA: TGTGCCAGCAGTTTCTCGGACAGGGGTTTTTCTGGGGCCAACGTCCTGACTTTC.

This clonotype was picked up many times. The V and J genes are TRBV4-1 and TRBJ1-4; perhaps TRBD1 as D (6 bases). The CDR3 contains 16 residues. V was cut by 0 bases and J by 0 bases, with 8 bases left in between. Germline V gene sequence: CDR1 MGHRA, CDR2 YSYEKL. The CDR3 bases are TGCGCCAGCAGCCAAGAAGGGGGATCAACTAATGAAAAACTGTTTTTT. This sequence encodes CASSQEGGSTNEKLFF.

This clonotype came up a few times. The V call is TRBV11-3, the J call TRBJ2-1; 9 bases agree with TRBD2. Trimming at V came to 0 bases and at J to 0 bases, leaving 3 bases not matched to a gene. This CDR3 is built from 17 residues. Germline CDR1 SGHNT, CDR2 YENEEA. Here the CDR3 reads CASSLEAGGSSYNEQFF. The CDR3 DNA sequence: TGTGCCAGCAGCTTAGAGGCGGGAGGGAGCTCCTACAATGAGCAGTTCTTC.

This clonotype has at least ten counts. This chain links TRBV6-2 or TRBV6-3 with TRBJ1-1, with TRBD1 as a possible D gene (5 bases). There are 12 residues in the CDR3. The V gene's germline CDR1 is MNHEY and CDR2 SVGEGT. V was pared by 9 bases and J by 5 bases, with 13 bases between. CDR3 bases: TGTGCCAGTTCGGGGCTGGGAACTGAAGCTTTCTTT. This translates into CASSGLGTEAFF.

This chain uses TRBV5-5 with TRBJ1-5; 8 bases line up with TRBD1. The CDR3 extends over 15 amino acids. Germline CDR1 and CDR2: SGHKS and YYEKEE (reference sequence). Trimming at V came to 4 bases and at J to 6 bases, leaving 9 bases not matched to a gene. CDR3 region: CASSVDRGGGQPQHF. In nucleotides, the CDR3 is TGTGCCAGCAGCGTCGACAGGGGAGGGGGTCAGCCCCAGCATTTT.